The clone carrying this T cell receptor (beta chain) has a handful of counts. Its target is unknown. These data originate in a study of T cells in Graves' hyperthyroidism and ophthalmopathy. RNA transcripts yielded amplified TCR beta CDR3 regions. The HTBI set primed first-round TCR CDR3 RT-PCR. TCRdb used MiXCR to reprocess the multiplex PCR reads, holding one entry per CDR3 protein. Here the sample spans about 740,000 distinct CDR3 sequences, about 14% being singletons. V was cut by 2 bases and J by 1 base, with 18 bases left in between. The germline V gene has CDR1 SEHNR and CDR2 FQNEAQ (reference sequence). The CDR3 is 18 amino acids. Findings and caveats of the study: Using 13 V-J features, a model discriminated ophthalmopathy from stable hyperthyroidism.

The rearrangement joins TRBV7-9 to TRBJ1-3; no definite D call. Sequencing used blood. The source is a woman between 18 and 30 years old with Graves' hyperthyroidism. The CDR3 spells CASSLFGRLRSSGNTIYF. CDR3 coding DNA: TGTGCCAGCAGCTTATTCGGACGGCTTAGGTCGTCTGGAAACACCATATATTTT.